Each of the 7 T cell receptor beta chains below was sequenced from the same sample in a study of T cells in Graves' hyperthyroidism and ophthalmopathy (dated by TCRdb to the late 2010s). The method was multiplex PCR. The listed sequencing device is Illumina HiSeq 2000. TCR beta CDR3 regions were amplified from RNA transcripts. A first-round RT-PCR of the TCR CDR3 used the HTBI primer set with the Qiagen OneStep RT-PCR kit. The public sequencing data were trimmed at Q25 with fastp and processed into clonotypes with MiXCR by TCRdb, which kept only in-frame beta chains. A single entry per CDR3 protein holds the most common genes and DNA from its merged rows. The sample contains 550,000 to 600,000 distinct CDR3 sequences, 16% of them found a single time. The ten most abundant clones make up around 18% of the sample. The sample consisted of blood. These receptors were collected from a woman in her late teens or twenties with Graves' hyperthyroidism.

This chain joins TRBV7-9 and TRBJ1-4; weak D call: TRBD1 (5 bases). With 8 bases removed from V and 8 bases from J, the gap between germline ends came to 18 bases. The CDR3 extends over 14 amino acids. Germline CDR1 and CDR2: SEHNR and FQNEAQ (reference sequence). The CDR3 reads CASGDGTTGEKLFF. CDR3 nucleotides: TGTGCCAGCGGCGATGGGACCACAGGAGAAAAACTGTTTTTT. Together with reference TRBV7-9 and TRBJ1-4, the CDR3 gives the full variable domain: DTGVSQNPRHKITKRGQNVTFRCDPISEHNRLYWYRQTLGQGPEFLTYFQNEAQLEKSRLLSDRFSAERPKGSFSTLEIQRTEQGDSAMYLCASGDGTTGEKLFFGSGTQLSVL.

This clonotype was recorded at least ten times. The chain uses TRBV6-1 and TRBJ2-5; D is uncertain. Trimming shortened V by 5 bases and J by 2 bases, and 12 bases separated the two germline ends. CDR3 size: 14 residues. CDR1 and CDR2 from the germline V gene are MNHNS and SASEGT. CDR3 residues: CASSSWSTQETQYF. CDR3 sequence (DNA): TGTGCCAGCAGTTCCTGGTCAACTCAAGAGACCCAGTACTTC.

In its sample, this clonotype was seen a few times. The chain recombines TRBV5-1 with TRBJ2-2; D not resolved. Trimming took 1 base from V and 3 from J, leaving 13 bases between them. The germline gives CDR1 SGHRS, CDR2 YFSETQ. CDR3 length: 16 residues. DNA for the CDR3: TGCGCCAGCAGCTTGCCAGTAGATTCGGACACCGGGGAGCTGTTTTTT. Its protein product is CASSLPVDSDTGELFF.

This clonotype occurred once. A much larger clone is a single base away; this may be a read error. This chain links TRBV7-2 with TRBJ2-1; 10 positions match TRBD1. CDR1 is SGHTA, CDR2 FQGNSA, per germline. The V gene end was trimmed by 1 base and the J gene end by 10 bases; junction bases not matched to a gene: 22. The CDR3 runs 20 residues. The CDR3 protein is CASSLEMLRQGASVGHEQFF. CDR3 sequence (DNA): TGTGCCAGCAGCTTAGAAATGTTGAGACAGGGGGCTAGCGTTGGCCACGAGCAGTTCTTC.

The V and J genes are TRBV7-9 and TRBJ2-4; D gene ambiguous. The germline CDR1 and CDR2 sequences are SEHNR and FQNEAQ (reference sequence). The length of the CDR3 is 12 residues. The ends were cut back, 2 bases at V and 7 bases at J, with 6 bases in the middle. The CDR3 region has the DNA TGTGCCAGCAGCTTATCCGCCAACATTCAGTACTTC. Amino acid sequence: CASSLSANIQYF.

This chain uses TRBV15 with TRBJ2-5; either TRBD1 or TRBD2 may supply D (5 bases each). The CDR3 length is 13 residues. V gave up 2 bases and J gave up 4 bases, with 8 bases separating them. The V gene's germline CDR1 is LNHNV and CDR2 YYDKDF (reference sequence). Written as DNA, the CDR3 is TGTGCCACCAGCAGACAGGGACGAGAGACCCAGTACTTC. It specifies CATSRQGRETQYF. Complete variable domain (other parts from reference TRBV15 and TRBJ2-5): DAMVIQNPRYQVTQFGKPVTLSCSQTLNHNVMYWYQQKSSQAPKLLFHYYDKDFNNEADTPDNFQSRRPNTSFCFLDIRSPGLGDTAMYLCATSRQGRETQYFGPGTRLLVL.

This clonotype has a count of ten or more. This chain joins TRBV7-6 and TRBJ2-7; no clear D gene. Germline CDR1 is SGHVS and CDR2 is FNYEAQ. This CDR3 spans 12 amino acids. V lost 1 base and J 6 bases, leaving 7 bases between the germline ends. The CDR3 loop reads CASSLGTAEQYF. CDR3 coding DNA: TGTGCCAGCAGCTTAGGGACGGCCGAGCAGTACTTC.